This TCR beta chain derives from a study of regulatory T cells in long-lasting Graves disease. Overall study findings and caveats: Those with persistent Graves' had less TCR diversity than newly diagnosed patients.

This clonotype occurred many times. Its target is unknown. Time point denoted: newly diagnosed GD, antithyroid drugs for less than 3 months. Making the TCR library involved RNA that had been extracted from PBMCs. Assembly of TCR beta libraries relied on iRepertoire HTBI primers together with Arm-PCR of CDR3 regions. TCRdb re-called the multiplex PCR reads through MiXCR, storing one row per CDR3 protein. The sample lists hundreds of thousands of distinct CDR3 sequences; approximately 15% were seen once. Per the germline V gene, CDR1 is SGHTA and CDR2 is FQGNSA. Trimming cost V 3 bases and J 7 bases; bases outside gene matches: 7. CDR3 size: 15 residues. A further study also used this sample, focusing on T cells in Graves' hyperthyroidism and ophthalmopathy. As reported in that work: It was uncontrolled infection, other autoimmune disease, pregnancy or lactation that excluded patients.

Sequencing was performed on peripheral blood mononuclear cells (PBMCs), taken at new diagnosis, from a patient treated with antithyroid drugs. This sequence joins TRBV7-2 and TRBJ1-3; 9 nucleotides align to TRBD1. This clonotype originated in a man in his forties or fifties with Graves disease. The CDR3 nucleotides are TGTGCCAGCAGCTTTCGGGGACAGGGACCGAACACCATATATTTT. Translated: CASSFRGQGPNTIYF. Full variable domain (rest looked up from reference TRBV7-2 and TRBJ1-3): GAGVSQSPSNKVTEKGKDVELRCDPISGHTALYWYRQSLGQGLEFLIYFQGNSAPDKSGLPSDRFSAERTGGSVSTLTIQRTQQEDSAVYLCASSFRGQGPNTIYFGEGSWLTVV.